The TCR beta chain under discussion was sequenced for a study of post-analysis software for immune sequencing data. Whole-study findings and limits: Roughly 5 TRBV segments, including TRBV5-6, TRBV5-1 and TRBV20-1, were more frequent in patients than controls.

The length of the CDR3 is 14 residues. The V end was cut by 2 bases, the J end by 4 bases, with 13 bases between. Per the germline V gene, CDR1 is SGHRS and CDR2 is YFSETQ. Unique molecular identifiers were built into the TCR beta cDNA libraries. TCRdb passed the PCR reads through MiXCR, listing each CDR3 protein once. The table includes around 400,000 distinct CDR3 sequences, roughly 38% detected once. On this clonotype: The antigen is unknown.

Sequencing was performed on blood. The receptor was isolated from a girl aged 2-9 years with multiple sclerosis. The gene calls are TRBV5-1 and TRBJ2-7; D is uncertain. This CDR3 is CASSLQSLSYEQYF. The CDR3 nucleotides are TGCGCCAGCAGCTTACAGTCACTGTCTTACGAGCAGTACTTC.